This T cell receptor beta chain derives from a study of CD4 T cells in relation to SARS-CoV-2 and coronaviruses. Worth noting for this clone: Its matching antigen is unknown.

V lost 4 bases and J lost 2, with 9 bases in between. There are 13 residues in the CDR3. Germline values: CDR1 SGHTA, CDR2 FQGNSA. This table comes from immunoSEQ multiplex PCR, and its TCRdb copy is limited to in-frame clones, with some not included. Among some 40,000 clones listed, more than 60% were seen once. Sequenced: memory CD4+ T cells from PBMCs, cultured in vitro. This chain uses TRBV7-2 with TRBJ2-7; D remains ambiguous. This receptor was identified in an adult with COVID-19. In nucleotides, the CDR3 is TGTGCCAGCAGCTCGAGGCCGACCTACGAGCAGTACTTC. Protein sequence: CASSSRPTYEQYF.